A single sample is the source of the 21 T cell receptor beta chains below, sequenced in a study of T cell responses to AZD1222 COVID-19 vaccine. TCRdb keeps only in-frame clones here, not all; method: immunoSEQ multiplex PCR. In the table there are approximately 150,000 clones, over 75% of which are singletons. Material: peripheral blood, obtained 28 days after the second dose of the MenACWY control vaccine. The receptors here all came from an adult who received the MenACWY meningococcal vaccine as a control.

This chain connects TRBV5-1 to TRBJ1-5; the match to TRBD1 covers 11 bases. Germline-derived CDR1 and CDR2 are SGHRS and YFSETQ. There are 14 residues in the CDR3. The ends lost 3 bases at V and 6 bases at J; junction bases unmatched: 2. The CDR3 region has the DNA TGCGCCAGCAGCTACGGGACAGGGGGTCAGCCCCAGCATTTT. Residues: CASSYGTGGQPQHF. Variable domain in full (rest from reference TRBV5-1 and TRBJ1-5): KAGVTQTPRYLIKTRGQQVTLSCSPISGHRSVSWYQQTPGQGLQFLFEYFSETQRNKGNFPGRFSGRQFSNSRSEMNVSTLELGDSALYLCASSYGTGGQPQHFGDGTRLSIL.

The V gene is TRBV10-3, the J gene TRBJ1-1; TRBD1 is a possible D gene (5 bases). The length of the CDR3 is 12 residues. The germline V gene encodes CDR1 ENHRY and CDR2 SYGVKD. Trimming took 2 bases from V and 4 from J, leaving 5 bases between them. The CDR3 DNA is TGTGCCATCAGTGAGACAGGCACTGAAGCTTTCTTT. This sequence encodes CAISETGTEAFF.

The CDR3 protein is CASSADRGGYGYTF. The CDR3 DNA is TGTGCCAGCAGCGCAGACAGGGGAGGCTATGGCTACACCTTC. V gene TRBV7-2 combines with J gene TRBJ1-2; 8 bases match TRBD1. The junction had 6 bases not matched to a gene; V was cut back by 5 bases and J by 4 bases. Germline V gene data show CDR1 as SGHTA and CDR2 as FQGNSA. This CDR3 comprises 14 residues.

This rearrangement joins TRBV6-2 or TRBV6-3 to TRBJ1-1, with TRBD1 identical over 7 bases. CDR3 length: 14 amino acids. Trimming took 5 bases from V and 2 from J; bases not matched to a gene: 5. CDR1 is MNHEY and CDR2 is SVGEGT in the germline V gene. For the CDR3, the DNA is TGTGCCAGCAGTAAGGGGACAGCCAACACTGAAGCTTTCTTT. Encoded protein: CASSKGTANTEAFF.

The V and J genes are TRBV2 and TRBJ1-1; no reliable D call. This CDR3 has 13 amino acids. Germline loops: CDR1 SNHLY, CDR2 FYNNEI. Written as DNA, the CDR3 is TGTGCTCAAACGATAAACATTAACACTGAAGCTTTCTTT. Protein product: CAQTININTEAFF.

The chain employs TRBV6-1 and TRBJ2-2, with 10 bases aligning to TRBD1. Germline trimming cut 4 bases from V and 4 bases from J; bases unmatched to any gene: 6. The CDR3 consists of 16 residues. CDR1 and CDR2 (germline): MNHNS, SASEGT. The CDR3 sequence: CASSVRDRGTTGELFF. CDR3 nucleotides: TGTGCCAGCAGTGTCCGGGACAGGGGAACCACCGGGGAGCTGTTTTTT.

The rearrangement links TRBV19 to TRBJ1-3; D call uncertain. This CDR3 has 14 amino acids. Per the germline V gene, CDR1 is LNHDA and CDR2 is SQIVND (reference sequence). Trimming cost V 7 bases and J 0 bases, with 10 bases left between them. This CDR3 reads CASMRASSGNTIYF. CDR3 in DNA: TGTGCCAGTATGAGAGCGAGCTCTGGAAACACCATATATTTT.

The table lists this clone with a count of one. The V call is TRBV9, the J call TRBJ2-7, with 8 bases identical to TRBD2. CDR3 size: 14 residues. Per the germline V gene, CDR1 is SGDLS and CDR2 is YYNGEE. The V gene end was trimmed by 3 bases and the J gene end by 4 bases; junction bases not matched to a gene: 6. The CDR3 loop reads CASSAGLAGYEQYF. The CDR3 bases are TGTGCCAGCAGCGCTGGACTAGCCGGGTACGAGCAGTACTTC. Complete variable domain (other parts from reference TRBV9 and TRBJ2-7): DSGVTQTPKHLITATGQRVTLRCSPRSGDLSVYWYQQSLDQGLQFLIQYYNGEERAKGNILERFSAQQFPDLHSELNLSSLELGDSALYFCASSAGLAGYEQYFGPGTRLTVT.

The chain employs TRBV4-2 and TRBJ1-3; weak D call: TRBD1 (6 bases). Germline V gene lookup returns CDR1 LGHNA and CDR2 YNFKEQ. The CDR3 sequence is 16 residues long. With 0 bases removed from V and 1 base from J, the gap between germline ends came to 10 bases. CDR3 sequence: CASSQDYGQSGNTIYF. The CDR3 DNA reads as TGTGCCAGCAGCCAAGATTATGGACAGTCTGGAAACACCATATATTTT.

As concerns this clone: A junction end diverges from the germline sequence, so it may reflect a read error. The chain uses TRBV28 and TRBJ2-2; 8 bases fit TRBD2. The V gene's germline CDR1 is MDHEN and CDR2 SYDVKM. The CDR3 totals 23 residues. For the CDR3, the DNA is TGTGCCAGCTGTTTAGGGTTATTCGGGGGGGCGCCTGGGGGCCACCCGAACACCGGGGAGCTGTTTTTT. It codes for CASCLGLFGGAPGGHPNTGELFF.

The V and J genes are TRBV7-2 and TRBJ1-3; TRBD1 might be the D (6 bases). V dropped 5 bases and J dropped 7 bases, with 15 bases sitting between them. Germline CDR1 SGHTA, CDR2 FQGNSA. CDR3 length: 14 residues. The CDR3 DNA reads TGTGCCAGCAGCGGGAGGCAGGGGAGGAACACCATATATTTT. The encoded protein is CASSGRQGRNTIYF.

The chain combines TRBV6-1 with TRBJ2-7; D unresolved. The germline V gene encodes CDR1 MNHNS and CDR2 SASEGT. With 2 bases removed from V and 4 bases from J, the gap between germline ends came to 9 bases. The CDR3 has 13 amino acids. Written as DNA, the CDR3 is TGTGCCAGCAGTGAACGGCTGGGGTACGAGCAGTACTTC. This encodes CASSERLGYEQYF.

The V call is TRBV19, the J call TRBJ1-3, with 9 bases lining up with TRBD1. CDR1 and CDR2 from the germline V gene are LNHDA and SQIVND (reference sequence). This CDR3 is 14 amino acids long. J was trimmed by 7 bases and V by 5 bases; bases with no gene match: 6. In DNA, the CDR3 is TGTGCCAGTAGTTACCTGACAGGGGGGAACACCATATATTTT. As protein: CASSYLTGGNTIYF.

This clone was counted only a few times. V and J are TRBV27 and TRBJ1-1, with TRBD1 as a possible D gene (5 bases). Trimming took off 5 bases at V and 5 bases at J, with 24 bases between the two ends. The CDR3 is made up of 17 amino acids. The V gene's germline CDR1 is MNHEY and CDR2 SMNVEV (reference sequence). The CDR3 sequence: CASSVERDRTIGTEAFF. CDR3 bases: TGTGCCAGCAGTGTAGAGAGGGACCGCACAATAGGGACTGAAGCTTTCTTT.

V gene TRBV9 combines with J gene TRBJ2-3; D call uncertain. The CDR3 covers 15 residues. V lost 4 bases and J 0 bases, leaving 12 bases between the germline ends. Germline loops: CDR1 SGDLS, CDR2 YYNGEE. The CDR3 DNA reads TGTGCCAGCAGCTCGACTGCCCCTAGCACAGATACGCAGTATTTT. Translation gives CASSSTAPSTDTQYF.

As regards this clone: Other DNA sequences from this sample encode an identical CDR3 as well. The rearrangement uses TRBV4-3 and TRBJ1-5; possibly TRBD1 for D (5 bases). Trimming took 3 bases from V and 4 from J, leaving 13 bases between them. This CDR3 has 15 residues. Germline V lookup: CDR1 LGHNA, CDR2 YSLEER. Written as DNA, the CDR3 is TGCGCCAGCAGCCAGCACCTCCGGGGGAATCAGCCCCAGCATTTT. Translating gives CASSQHLRGNQPQHF.

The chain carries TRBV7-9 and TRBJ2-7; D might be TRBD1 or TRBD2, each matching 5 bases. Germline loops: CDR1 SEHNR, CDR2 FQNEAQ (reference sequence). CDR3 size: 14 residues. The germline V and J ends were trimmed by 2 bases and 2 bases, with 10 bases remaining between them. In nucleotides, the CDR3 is TGTGCCAGCAGCTTAAATCAGGGAGCCTACGAGCAGTACTTC. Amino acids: CASSLNQGAYEQYF.

The CDR3 here is CASSDDYQETQYF. CDR3 bases: TGTGCCAGCAGTGATGACTATCAAGAGACCCAGTACTTC. This chain connects TRBV2 to TRBJ2-5, with a weak D call TRBD2 (5 bases). Germline V gene lookup returns CDR1 SNHLY and CDR2 FYNNEI. V was cut by 3 bases and J by 2 bases, with 7 bases left in between. This CDR3 comprises 13 residues.

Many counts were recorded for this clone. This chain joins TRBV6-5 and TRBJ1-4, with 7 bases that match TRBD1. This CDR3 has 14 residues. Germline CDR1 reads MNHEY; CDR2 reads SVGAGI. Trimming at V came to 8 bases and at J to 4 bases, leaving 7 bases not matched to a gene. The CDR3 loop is CASSTGVLNEKLFF. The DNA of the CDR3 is TGTGCCAGCTCAACAGGGGTCCTTAATGAAAAACTGTTTTTT.

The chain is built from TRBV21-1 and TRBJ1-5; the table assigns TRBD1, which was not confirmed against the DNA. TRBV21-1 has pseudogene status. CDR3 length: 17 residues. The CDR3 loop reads CASSKLYGTGDNQPQHF. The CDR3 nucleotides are TGTGCCAGCAGCAAACTATACGGGACAGGGGATAATCAGCCCCAGCATTTT.

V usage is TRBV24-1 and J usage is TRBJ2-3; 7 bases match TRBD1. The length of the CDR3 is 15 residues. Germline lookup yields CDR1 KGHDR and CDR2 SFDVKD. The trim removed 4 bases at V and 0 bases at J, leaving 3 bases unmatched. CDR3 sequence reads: CATSDPTGSTDTQYF. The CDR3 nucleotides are TGTGCCACCAGTGACCCGACAGGGAGCACAGATACGCAGTATTTT.